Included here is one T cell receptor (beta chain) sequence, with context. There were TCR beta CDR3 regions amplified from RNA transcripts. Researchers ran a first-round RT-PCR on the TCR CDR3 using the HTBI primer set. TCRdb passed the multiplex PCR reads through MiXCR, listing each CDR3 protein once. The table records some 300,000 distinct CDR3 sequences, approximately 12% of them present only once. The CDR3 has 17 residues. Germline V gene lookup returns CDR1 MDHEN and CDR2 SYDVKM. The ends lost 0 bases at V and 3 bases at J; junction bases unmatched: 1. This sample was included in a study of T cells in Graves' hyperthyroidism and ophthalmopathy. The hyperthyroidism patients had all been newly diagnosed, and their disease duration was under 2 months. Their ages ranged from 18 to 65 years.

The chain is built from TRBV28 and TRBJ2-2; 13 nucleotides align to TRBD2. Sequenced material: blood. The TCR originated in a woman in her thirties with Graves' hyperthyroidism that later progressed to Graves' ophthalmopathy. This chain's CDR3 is CASSLWGLAGHTGELFF. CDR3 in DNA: TGTGCCAGCAGTTTATGGGGACTAGCGGGACACACCGGGGAGCTGTTTTTT.